These 27 T cell receptor beta chains share one sample of origin, sequenced in a study of blood T cells in healthy people across ages. Through a sample-barcoded 5' primer and a J-beta primer mix, a second PCR was run for 7 to 11 cycles. TCRdb independently ran MiXCR on the 5' RACE reads; one entry per CDR3 protein. The table shows some 880,000 distinct CDR3 sequences, with 35% to 40% occurring only once. The material sequenced was blood. The receptor set was obtained from a man younger than 35 in good health.

This clonotype was observed a few times. This rearrangement joins TRBV7-3 to TRBJ2-3; the match to TRBD2 covers 8 bases. The CDR3 covers 17 residues. Germline trimming cut 0 bases from V and 0 bases from J; bases unmatched to any gene: 5. Germline V gene lookup returns CDR1 SGHTA and CDR2 FQGTGA. CDR3 coding DNA: TGTGCCAGCAGCTTAACCCCCCGGGGGGGAAGCACAGATACGCAGTATTTT. Amino acids: CASSLTPRGGSTDTQYF. The entire variable domain, with the rest obtained from reference TRBV7-3 and TRBJ2-3, is as follows: GAGVSQTPSNKVTEKGKYVELRCDPISGHTALYWYRQSLGQGPEFLIYFQGTGAADDSGLPNDRFFAVRPEGSVSTLKIQRTERGDSAVYLCASSLTPRGGSTDTQYFGPGTRLTVL.

This rearrangement joins TRBV4-1 to TRBJ1-6, with D possibly being TRBD1 (5 bases). This CDR3 is built from 19 residues. Trimming shortened V by 1 base and J by 0 bases, and 16 bases separated the two germline ends. The germline CDR1 and CDR2 sequences are MGHRA and YSYEKL. CDR3 sequence reads: CASSQGRMRDDSYNSPLHF. The CDR3 DNA reads TGCGCCAGCAGCCAAGGCCGGATGAGGGACGACTCCTATAATTCACCCCTCCACTTT.

This clonotype turned up a few times. V is TRBV20-1 and J is TRBJ2-1, with D possibly called TRBD1 or TRBD2 (5 bases each). The CDR3 runs 14 residues. Germline CDR1 is DFQATT and CDR2 is SNEGSKA (reference sequence). The ends were cut back, 1 base at V and 10 bases at J, with 17 bases in the middle. As DNA, the CDR3 is TGCAGTGCTAGAGTGAGGGCCGGGGCACGGGAGCAGTTCTTC. As protein: CSARVRAGAREQFF.

The chain employs TRBV5-6 and TRBJ2-5, with no clear D. There are 15 residues in the CDR3. CDR1 and CDR2 from the germline V gene are SGHDT and YYEEEE. V lost 2 bases to trimming and J lost 6 bases, with 17 bases between them. The CDR3 sequence is CASSLIRSLVQTQYF. The CDR3 nucleotides are TGTGCCAGCAGCTTAATCCGCAGCCTCGTGCAGACCCAGTACTTC. The full variable domain, in which reference TRBV5-6 and TRBJ2-5 provide the parts outside the CDR3, is DAGVTQSPTHLIKTRGQQVTLRCSPKSGHDTVSWYQQALGQGPQFIFQYYEEEERQRGNFPDRFSGHQFPNYSSELNVNALLLGDSALYLCASSLIRSLVQTQYFGPGTRLLVL.

J is TRBJ2-3 and V is TRBV18; 9 nucleotides match TRBD1. There are 16 residues in the CDR3. Germline values: CDR1 KGHSH, CDR2 LQKENI. V was clipped by 0 bases and J by 6 bases; unmatched bases: 7. The CDR3 here is CASSPPRTGAGDTQYF. The DNA of the CDR3 is TGTGCCAGCTCACCACCGCGGACAGGGGCAGGGGATACGCAGTATTTT. Full variable domain (rest looked up from reference TRBV18 and TRBJ2-3): NAGVMQNPRHLVRRRGQEARLRCSPMKGHSHVYWYRQLPEEGLKFMVYLQKENIIDESGMPKERFSAEFPKEGPSILRIQQVVRGDSAAYFCASSPPRTGAGDTQYFGPGTRLTVL.

The chain employs TRBV15 and TRBJ1-5; D is uncertain. This CDR3 spans 15 amino acids. Germline V gene sequence: CDR1 LNHNV, CDR2 YYDKDF (reference sequence). V lost 1 base, J lost 5 bases, and 12 bases lay in between. This chain's CDR3 is CATSRVRTADQPQHF. Written as DNA, the CDR3 is TGTGCCACCAGCAGAGTGAGGACCGCGGATCAGCCCCAGCATTTT. The full variable domain, its missing parts supplied by reference TRBV15 and TRBJ1-5, is DAMVIQNPRYQVTQFGKPVTLSCSQTLNHNVMYWYQQKSSQAPKLLFHYYDKDFNNEADTPDNFQSRRPNTSFCFLDIRSPGLGDTAMYLCATSRVRTADQPQHFGDGTRLSIL.

This clonotype was detected ten times or more. The chain carries TRBV29-1 and TRBJ2-7, with 9 bases lining up with TRBD1. Germline V gene sequence: CDR1 SQVTM, CDR2 ANQGSEA. The CDR3 length is 13 residues. The J segment lost 5 bases and the V segment lost 7 bases, leaving 9 bases of the junction unmatched. CDR3 nucleotides: TGCAGCGCTCAAACAGGGGGCGAAAACGAGCAGTACTTC. Residues: CSAQTGGENEQYF.

Comments on this clonotype: Mismatch with germline at one junction end may stem from a read error. The genes are TRBV6-2 or TRBV6-3 and TRBJ2-6, with a weak D call TRBD2 (5 bases). The length of the CDR3 is 15 residues. Germline-derived CDR1 and CDR2 are MNHEY and SVGEGT. CDR3 in amino acids: CAGSSGFAGANVLTF. CDR3 sequence (DNA): TGTGCCGGCAGTTCGGGGTTCGCTGGGGCCAACGTCCTGACTTTC.

There are many counts of this clonotype. The V gene is TRBV29-1, the J gene TRBJ1-2; TRBD1 agrees at 8 bases. CDR1 SQVTM and CDR2 ANQGSEA come from the germline V gene. This CDR3 region has 13 residues. V shed 3 bases and J 5 bases; nucleotides not matched to a gene: 5. The chain's CDR3 is CSVEDRDLYGYTF. For the CDR3, the DNA is TGCAGCGTTGAGGACAGGGATCTGTATGGCTACACCTTC. The whole variable domain, filled in from reference TRBV29-1 and TRBJ1-2, reads SAVISQKPSRDICQRGTSLTIQCQVDSQVTMMFWYRQQPGQSLTLIATANQGSEATYESGFVIDKFPISRPNLTFSTLTVSNMSPEDSSIYLCSVEDRDLYGYTFGSGTRLTVV.

This clonotype was observed a few times. The chain employs TRBV12-3 or TRBV12-4 and TRBJ2-5; TRBD2 aligns across 7 bases. V shed 6 bases and J 3 bases; nucleotides not matched to a gene: 4. CDR3 length equals 13 residues. CDR3 in DNA: TGTGCCAGCAGCCCCCGGGGGGAAGAGACCCAGTACTTC. Residues: CASSPRGEETQYF.

The CDR3: CASSLPLKINTGELFF. CDR3 in DNA: TGTGCCAGCAGTTTACCCTTAAAAATAAACACCGGGGAGCTGTTTTTT. The chain has TRBV12-3 or TRBV12-4 and TRBJ2-2; D gene uncertain. Trimming pared 2 bases from V and 2 bases from J, leaving 12 bases between. The CDR3 runs 16 residues.

The chain uses TRBV19 and TRBJ2-1; TRBD2 matches 11 bases. V trimming: 1 base; J trimming: 5 bases; junction bases outside the gene matches: 1. CDR1 and CDR2 from the germline V gene are LNHDA and SQIVND (reference sequence). CDR3 length: 15 amino acids. CDR3 sequence reads: CASSIVAGGHNEQFF. The CDR3 bases are TGTGCCAGTAGTATAGTAGCGGGGGGGCACAATGAGCAGTTCTTC.

This clonotype has at least ten counts. The chain employs TRBV6-5 and TRBJ2-7; unclear D gene. Looked up from germline, CDR1 is MNHEY and CDR2 is SVGAGI. V was cut by 0 bases and J by 6 bases, with 12 bases left in between. There are 14 residues in the CDR3. The CDR3 nucleotides read TGTGCCAGCAGTTACTCTAAGGGATCGAGCGAGCAGTACTTC. The encoded protein is CASSYSKGSSEQYF.

This chain joins TRBV20-1 and TRBJ2-3; 11 bases agree with TRBD2. Germline CDR1 DFQATT, CDR2 SNEGSKA (reference sequence). With 6 bases clipped from V and 4 bases from J, the junction kept 9 bases outside the gene matches. This CDR3 contains 15 residues. The CDR3 sequence is CSAKIAGGPSDTQYF. CDR3 sequence (DNA): TGCAGTGCCAAAATAGCGGGGGGGCCATCAGATACGCAGTATTTT.

The genes are TRBV10-3 and TRBJ2-7; D gene ambiguous. The J call may be in error: the DNA end matches TRBJ2-5 better. CDR1 ENHRY and CDR2 SYGVKD come from the germline V gene. The CDR3 consists of 14 residues. CDR3 region: CAISEGNSLETQYF. In nucleotides, the CDR3 is TGTGCCATCAGTGAGGGGAACAGTTTAGAGACCCAGTACTTC.

Notes on this clonotype: One base away lies a much larger clone, so this may be a sequencing read error. V is TRBV7-9 and J is TRBJ2-1; 9 bases agree with TRBD1. The CDR3 is 14 residues long. Germline V gene data show CDR1 as SEHNR and CDR2 as FQNEAQ (reference sequence). CDR3: CASSVAGTGLEQFF. The CDR3 DNA reads as TGTGCCAGCAGCGTAGCCGGGACAGGGCTTGAGCAGTTCTTC.

The chain links TRBV29-1 to TRBJ2-3; TRBD2 matches at 9 bases. Per the germline V gene, CDR1 is SQVTM and CDR2 is ANQGSEA. The length of the CDR3 is 13 residues. The trim removed 3 bases at V and 6 bases at J, leaving 4 bases unmatched. The CDR3 reads CSVEAGGSDTQYF. DNA for the CDR3: TGCAGCGTTGAGGCGGGGGGGTCGGATACGCAGTATTTT.

This clonotype was seen ten or more times. This chain connects TRBV12-3 or TRBV12-4 to TRBJ1-2, with 8 positions matching TRBD1. There are 14 residues in the CDR3. The V gene end was trimmed by 6 bases and the J gene end by 5 bases; junction bases not matched to a gene: 8. Here the CDR3 reads CASRPQGGSYGYTF. The CDR3 DNA reads as TGTGCCAGCAGGCCACAGGGGGGATCGTATGGCTACACCTTC.

This clonotype came up many times. The chain combines TRBV12-3 or TRBV12-4 with TRBJ1-1; 9 bases are shared with TRBD1. V shed 6 bases and J 4 bases; nucleotides not matched to a gene: 9. The CDR3 loop spans 15 amino acids. The CDR3 sequence is CASSPGTGFITEAFF. As DNA, the CDR3 is TGTGCCAGCAGCCCGGGGACAGGGTTTATCACTGAAGCTTTCTTT.

The V gene is TRBV20-1, the J gene TRBJ2-5; TRBD1 matches 10 bases. CDR1 DFQATT and CDR2 SNEGSKA come from the germline V gene (reference sequence). The CDR3 has 14 residues. V was clipped by 0 bases and J by 7 bases; unmatched bases: 5. Here the CDR3 DNA reads TGCAGTGCTAGAGAGGGACAGGGGCTTGGGACCCAGTACTTC. It translates to CSAREGQGLGTQYF.

This clonotype was recorded at least ten times. The chain is built from TRBV12-3 or TRBV12-4 and TRBJ2-7; D call uncertain. Trimming stripped 3 bases from V and 1 base from J, with 4 bases between. The CDR3 extends over 12 amino acids. In nucleotides, the CDR3 is TGTGCCAGCAGTTTCATGTCCTACGAGCAGTACTTC. Its protein is CASSFMSYEQYF.

CDR3 residues: CASISTGRTEAFF. The CDR3 DNA is TGTGCCAGCATTTCGACAGGGCGGACTGAAGCTTTCTTT. The J gene is TRBJ1-1, the V gene TRBV6-1, with TRBD1 identical over 7 bases. Trimming took 7 bases from V and 5 from J; bases not matched to a gene: 7. The CDR3 is 13 residues long. Per germline, CDR1 MNHNS and CDR2 SASEGT.

The chain employs TRBV6-2 or TRBV6-3 and TRBJ2-6; no clear D. Trimming removed 8 bases at V and 1 base at J, with 18 bases between. CDR1 and CDR2 (germline): MNHEY, SVGEGT. The CDR3 spans 17 residues. For the CDR3, the DNA is TGTGCCAGCGCCTTCGGACGCAGCCGATCTGGGGCCAACGTCCTGACTTTC. This sequence encodes CASAFGRSRSGANVLTF.

Note on this clonotype: This may be a read error, as it is one base from a much larger clone. The chain carries TRBV29-1 and TRBJ2-1; D not certain. This CDR3 spans 11 amino acids. From germline, CDR1 is SQVTM and CDR2 ANQGSEA. The germline V and J ends were trimmed by 7 bases and 5 bases, with 9 bases remaining between them. The CDR3 region is CSGAPNNEQFF. CDR3 DNA: TGCAGCGGCGCCCCGAACAATGAGCAGTTCTTC.

This clonotype has more than one count but fewer than ten. The chain joins TRBV28 to TRBJ1-5; possibly TRBD1 for D (6 bases). Per the germline V gene, CDR1 is MDHEN and CDR2 is SYDVKM. This CDR3 contains 14 residues. With 8 bases removed from V and 4 bases from J, the gap between germline ends came to 15 bases. This CDR3 reads CASRVGGLNQPQHF. Here the CDR3 DNA reads TGTGCCAGCCGAGTAGGGGGTCTAAATCAGCCCCAGCATTTT.

This clonotype came up many times. The chain has TRBV20-1 and TRBJ2-5; 8 bases are a match to TRBD2. CDR1 and CDR2 from the germline V gene are DFQATT and SNEGSKA (reference sequence). The junction had 1 base not matched to a gene; V was cut back by 2 bases and J by 2 bases. CDR3 length equals 13 residues. CDR3 bases: TGCAGTGCTAGACCGGGGGGGCAAGAGACCCAGTACTTC. Translation gives CSARPGGQETQYF.

V usage is TRBV5-1 and J usage is TRBJ2-1; 12 nucleotides line up with TRBD2. CDR1 and CDR2 (germline): SGHRS, YFSETQ. This CDR3 is built from 20 residues. V dropped 2 bases and J dropped 1; count of bases not matched to a gene: 13. In DNA, the CDR3 is TGCGCCAGCAGCTTAGTTGTTTCTAGCGGGAGGGCCCTATCCTACAATGAGCAGTTCTTC. Translating it yields CASSLVVSSGRALSYNEQFF.